This entry describes one TCR beta chain. Its antigen is not identified. The CDR3 consists of 14 residues. Trimming left V 6 bases short and J 7 bases short, with 16 bases between. The germline V gene encodes CDR1 SGHAT and CDR2 FQNNGV. Researchers used the Oncomine TCR Beta short-read assay to sequence DNA from cultured CD4+ T cells. TCRdb re-called the PCR reads with MiXCR, one entry per CDR3 protein. There are some 13,000 distinct CDR3 sequences in the sample; roughly 60% occur only once, and roughly a sixth lies in the top ten. This entry is derived from a study of vaccination and CD4 T cells after COVID-19. Treatment given: roughly ten-day PBMC culture with coronavirus spike peptide pools or control peptides (ViraFEST assay).

The receptor comes from a human donor who had recovered from COVID-19. The chain uses TRBV11-2 and TRBJ2-1, with TRBD1 as a possible D gene (5 bases). The specimen was CD4+ T cells from blood, cultured in vitro. The CDR3 sequence: CASSLDINRNEQFF. The CDR3 DNA reads as TGTGCCAGCAGTTTGGACATCAACAGAAATGAGCAGTTCTTC.